These T cell receptor beta chains were read from a single sample in a study of cytomegalovirus exposure and HLA in healthy donors. The repertoire was sequenced with immunoSEQ multiplex PCR; TCRdb's copy has only in-frame clones and lacks some. The table lists 95,000 to 150,000 clones, 65% to 90% of them singletons. Sequencing was performed on PBMCs. The receptors were sampled from a man younger than 40 in good health and CMV-seronegative. The CDR3 runs from the conserved cysteine through the conserved F or W. D genes are given only for firm matches. Only some rows state a clone size, as once, few, many or a class for expanded clones.

V gene	clone size	J gene	D gene	CDR3 protein	CDR3 DNA
TRBV5-1	.	TRBJ2-1	TRBD2	CASSPTSGGDNEQFF	TGCGCCAGCAGCCCGACTAGCGGGGGGGACAATGAGCAGTTCTTC
TRBV11-2	few	TRBJ2-1	.	CASSWRGTYNEQFF	TGTGCCAGCAGCTGGAGGGGTACCTACAATGAGCAGTTCTTC
TRBV5-6	.	TRBJ2-7	TRBD1	CASSRQGTYEQYF	TGTGCCAGCAGCCGACAGGGGACCTACGAGCAGTACTTC
TRBV4-1	.	TRBJ2-7	TRBD2	CASSLGLASYEQYF	TGCGCCAGCAGCCTCGGACTAGCATCCTACGAGCAGTACTTC
TRBV10-2	.	TRBJ2-1	.	CASRGAKWNEQFF	TGCGCCAGCAGGGGGGCAAAATGGAATGAGCAGTTCTTC
TRBV5-1	once	TRBJ2-5	.	CASSFRDSAETQYF	TGCGCCAGCAGCTTCAGGGACTCCGCAGAGACCCAGTACTTC
TRBV27	.	TRBJ2-7	TRBD1	CASSFGTGDEQYF	TGTGCCAGCAGTTTCGGGACAGGGGACGAGCAGTACTTC
TRBV7-9	.	TRBJ2-1	.	CASSRKPPGHQTGEQFF	TGTGCCAGCAGCCGAAAGCCTCCGGGACATCAAACGGGGGAGCAGTTCTTC
TRBV10-1	.	TRBJ2-3	.	CASSGLEDTQYF	TGCGCCAGCAGTGGGCTGGAGGATACGCAGTATTTT
TRBV25-1	.	TRBJ1-4	.	CASSSGGGKGEKLFF	TGTGCCAGCAGTTCCGGGGGGGGCAAGGGTGAAAAACTGTTTTTT
TRBV15	.	TRBJ2-1	TRBD2	CATSRDVAGAPYNEQFF	TGTGCCACCAGCAGAGATGTCGCGGGAGCGCCCTACAATGAGCAGTTCTTC
TRBV19	.	TRBJ2-1	TRBD2	CASTTLGGESSYNEQFF	TGTGCCAGTACGACTCTGGGAGGGGAGAGCTCCTACAATGAGCAGTTCTTC
TRBV18	.	TRBJ2-5	TRBD1	CASSPPTTGVPETQYF	TGTGCCAGCTCACCACCTACGACAGGGGTCCCTGAGACCCAGTACTTC
TRBV7-2	.	TRBJ1-3	TRBD1	CASSLVPQGIAGNTIYF	TGTGCCAGCAGCTTAGTGCCACAGGGGATTGCTGGAAACACCATATATTTT
TRBV28	.	TRBJ1-1	.	CASRSSEAFF	TGTGCCAGCAGGTCATCCGAAGCTTTCTTT
TRBV6-4	few	TRBJ2-1	TRBD2	CASSDSIRGDNEQFF	TGTGCCAGCAGTGACTCGATCCGGGGGGACAATGAGCAGTTCTTC
TRBV7-9	.	TRBJ2-7	.	CASSLHSYEQYF	TGTGCCAGCAGCTTACACTCCTACGAGCAGTACTTC
TRBV29-1	.	TRBJ1-4	.	CSALTGGINEKLFF	TGCAGCGCCCTCACGGGGGGGATAAATGAAAAACTGTTTTTT
TRBV19	.	TRBJ2-1	TRBD2	CASREPSGGVYNEQFF	TGTGCCAGTAGGGAACCTAGCGGGGGGGTTTACAATGAGCAGTTCTTC
TRBV4-3	.	TRBJ2-7	.	CASSQDRQGYYEQYF	TGCGCCAGCAGCCAAGATAGGCAGGGGTACTACGAGCAGTACTTC
TRBV11-2	.	TRBJ2-7	TRBD1	CASSLVGGPSYEQYF	TGTGCCAGCAGCTTAGTAGGGGGCCCCTCCTACGAGCAGTACTTC
TRBV5-1	.	TRBJ2-7	TRBD2	CASSVVGAGDSVEQYF	TGCGCCAGCAGCGTGGTAGGGGCGGGGGACTCGGTCGAGCAGTACTTC
TRBV5-6	.	TRBJ1-2	TRBD1	CASSSNGQENYGYTF	TGTGCCAGCAGCTCCAACGGACAGGAAAACTATGGCTACACCTTC
TRBV4-1	.	TRBJ1-6	.	CASSQVWQGNSPLHF	TGCGCCAGCAGCCAAGTCTGGCAGGGCAACTCACCCCTCCACTTT
TRBV5-1	.	TRBJ2-3	.	CASSLNKDTDTQYF	TGCGCCAGCAGCTTAAACAAAGACACAGATACGCAGTATTTT
TRBV2	.	TRBJ2-7	TRBD2	CASSRGTTQFPGGYEQYF	TGTGCCAGCTCCCGAGGGACTACCCAATTCCCCGGAGGCTACGAGCAGTACTTC
TRBV6-6	.	TRBJ1-4	.	CASGGGSYEKLFF	TGTGCCAGCGGCGGAGGGTCGTATGAAAAACTGTTTTTT
TRBV9	few	TRBJ2-3	.	CASSVLGRSTDTQYF	TGTGCCAGCAGCGTATTAGGGAGAAGCACAGATACGCAGTATTTT
TRBV28	few	TRBJ1-2	TRBD1	CASSLSDRDHGYTF	TGTGCCAGCAGCCTTTCGGACAGGGACCATGGCTACACCTTC
TRBV2	.	TRBJ1-6	TRBD1	CASSVGQGEGSPLHF	TGTGCCAGCAGCGTGGGACAGGGTGAGGGTTCACCCCTCCACTTT
TRBV28	.	TRBJ2-4	.	CASRYRDLAKNIQYF	TGTGCCAGCAGGTACAGGGATCTAGCCAAAAACATTCAGTACTTC
TRBV5-1	.	TRBJ2-7	.	CASSSGRGNSYEQYF	TGCGCCAGCAGCTCAGGCAGGGGAAACTCCTACGAGCAGTACTTC
TRBV5-1	.	TRBJ1-6	.	CASSLDELSPLHF	TGCGCCAGCAGCTTGGACGAACTGTCACCCCTCCACTTT
TRBV7-9	.	TRBJ2-2	TRBD1	CASSPSGGTGELFF	TGTGCCAGCAGCCCATCAGGGGGTACCGGGGAGCTGTTTTTT
TRBV28	.	TRBJ2-7	.	CASSLVAGSFYEQYF	TGTGCCAGCAGTTTAGTAGCCGGATCCTTCTACGAGCAGTACTTC
TRBV9	.	TRBJ2-7	.	CASSVDWTTHEQYF	TGTGCCAGCAGCGTAGATTGGACAACCCACGAGCAGTACTTC
TRBV28	once	TRBJ1-2	TRBD1	CASSLSDRANYGYTF	TGTGCCAGCAGTTTATCGGACAGGGCCAACTATGGCTACACCTTC
TRBV28	.	TRBJ1-6	.	CASKPSHNSPLHF	TGTGCCAGTAAACCAAGCCATAATTCACCCCTCCACTTT
TRBV7-2	.	TRBJ2-7	TRBD2	CASSRGTGTSGVSSYEQYF	TGTGCCAGCAGCCGGGGCACCGGGACTAGCGGGGTAAGCTCCTACGAGCAGTACTTC
TRBV7-8	.	TRBJ2-6	.	CASSLGRAGANGLTF	TGTGCCAGCAGCTTAGGTAGGGCTGGGGCCAACGGCCTGACTTTC
TRBV18	once	TRBJ2-7	TRBD1	CASSPGTGDYEQYF	TGTGCCAGCTCACCCGGGACAGGGGACTACGAGCAGTACTTC
TRBV30	.	TRBJ2-2	.	CAWRSRVNTGELFF	TGTGCCTGGAGGAGCAGGGTGAACACCGGGGAGCTGTTTTTT
TRBV2	.	TRBJ2-1	TRBD1	CASSLDREVEQFF	TGTGCCAGCAGTCTGGACAGGGAAGTTGAGCAGTTCTTC
TRBV21-1	.	TRBJ1-5	.	CASSNRGRNQPQHF	TGTGCCAGCAGCAACCGGGGGAGGAATCAGCCCCAGCATTTT
TRBV19	.	TRBJ2-1	TRBD1	CASTGQGARNEQFF	TGTGCCAGTACGGGACAGGGGGCTCGGAATGAGCAGTTCTTC
TRBV6-5	.	TRBJ2-1	TRBD1	CASSFRTGWVTEQFF	TGTGCCAGCAGTTTTCGGACAGGGTGGGTAACTGAGCAGTTCTTC
TRBV7-2	.	TRBJ1-3	.	CASSLYSGNTIYF	TGTGCCAGCAGCCTCTATTCCGGAAACACCATATATTTT
TRBV5-6	.	TRBJ2-1	.	CASSPNQGFLFNEQFF	TGTGCCAGCAGCCCAAACCAGGGGTTTTTGTTCAATGAGCAGTTCTTC
TRBV5-1	.	TRBJ2-5	TRBD1	CASSQGQVKETQYF	TGCGCCAGCAGCCAGGGACAGGTCAAGGAGACCCAGTACTTC
TRBV5-4	.	TRBJ2-3	TRBD2	CASSPGGGADTQYF	TGTGCCAGCAGCCCAGGCGGGGGGGCAGATACGCAGTATTTT
TRBV10-1	.	TRBJ2-1	.	CASSYGGTGKYNEQFF	TGCGCCAGCAGCTACGGCGGGACGGGTAAATACAATGAGCAGTTCTTC
TRBV29-1	.	TRBJ1-2	.	CSVPGRPYGYTF	TGCAGCGTACCCGGGAGGCCCTATGGCTACACCTTC
TRBV6-1	.	TRBJ2-5	.	CASNPLGVPETQYF	TGTGCCAGCAACCCTCTCGGGGTCCCAGAGACCCAGTACTTC
TRBV28	.	TRBJ1-3	.	CASSSGGASGNTIYF	TGTGCCAGCAGTTCTGGGGGGGCTTCGGGAAACACCATATATTTT